What follows describes a single TCR beta chain. The data stem from a study of blood T cell repertoires in COVID-19. Overall study: Samples representing acute and convalescent COVID-19 were sourced from the United States, Italy and Spain.

As processed by the authors: Estimated nucleated cell counts came from reference gene primer amplification. Generated by immunoSEQ multiplex PCR, the TCRdb table keeps only in-frame clones and is missing some. V, J and clone size reflect that table, while D and trimming were determined from the DNA. Of fewer than 600,000 clones listed, around 89% are singletons. Adults between about 18 and 89 years of age took part from 20 to 25 US areas. CDR3 length: 17 amino acids. CDR1 and CDR2 (germline): SGHVS, FQNEAQ. V shed 0 bases and J shed 0 bases, with 12 bases lying between them. Sequencing was done on a sample of PBMCs or T cells enriched from blood (not recorded which). This chain uses TRBV7-8 with TRBJ1-3; no firm D call. The sequence was obtained from a woman in her forties who had recovered from COVID-19. CDR3 coding DNA: TGTGCCAGCAGCTTAGCGCGTCCGTTAGTCTCTGGAAACACCATATATTTT. This encodes CASSLARPLVSGNTIYF.